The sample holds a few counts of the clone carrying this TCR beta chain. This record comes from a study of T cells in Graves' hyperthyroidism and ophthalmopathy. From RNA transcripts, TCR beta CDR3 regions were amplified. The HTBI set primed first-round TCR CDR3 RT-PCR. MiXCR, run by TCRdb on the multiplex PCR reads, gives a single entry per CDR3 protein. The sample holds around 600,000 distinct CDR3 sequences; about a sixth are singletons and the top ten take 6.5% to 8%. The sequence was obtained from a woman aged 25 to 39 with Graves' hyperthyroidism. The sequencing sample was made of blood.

The DNA for the CDR3 is TGTGCCAGCAGCGTAGTTCCGGACAACCAGCCCTACAATGAGCAGTTCTTC. Translated: CASSVVPDNQPYNEQFF. This rearrangement joins TRBV9 to TRBJ2-1, with a tentative D call TRBD1 (5 bases). The V end was cut by 0 bases, the J end by 2 bases, with 15 bases between. The CDR3 extends over 17 amino acids. Germline CDR1 is SGDLS and CDR2 is YYNGEE.